What follows are 11 T cell receptor beta chains derived from one specimen sequenced in a study of technical replicates of blood from several donors. Some clones are missing from TCRdb's copy, which holds only in-frame ones; the method was immunoSEQ multiplex PCR. Among around 77,000 clones listed, more than 90% were seen once. Specimen: T cells isolated from PBMCs. The source of these receptors is a human donor in good health.

A single count supports this clone. V usage is TRBV4-3 and J usage is TRBJ2-1, with 12 positions matching TRBD2. CDR1 and CDR2 from the germline V gene are LGHNA and YSLEER. Trimming took 3 bases from V and 0 from J; bases not matched to a gene: 12. CDR3 length equals 20 residues. The CDR3 sequence: CASSHRPGLAGTSSYNEQFF. CDR3 bases: TGCGCCAGCAGCCACAGACCGGGACTAGCGGGTACTAGCTCCTACAATGAGCAGTTCTTC.

As concerns this clone: Other DNA sequences of this sample code for an identical CDR3. The chain is built from TRBV5-1 and TRBJ2-7, with D unresolved. CDR3 size: 11 residues. Germline CDR1 reads SGHRS; CDR2 reads YFSETQ. The V and J ends lost 3 bases and 1 base respectively, with 2 bases between them. The CDR3 DNA reads as TGCGCCAGCAGCTCGTCCTACGAGCAGTACTTC. It translates to CASSSSYEQYF.

The chain uses TRBV5-1 and TRBJ2-3, with D tentatively TRBD1 (5 bases). The CDR3 sequence is 17 residues long. V was pared by 0 bases and J by 3 bases, with 17 bases between. The V gene's germline CDR1 is SGHRS and CDR2 YFSETQ. The CDR3 nucleotides are TGCGCCAGCAGCTTGGCAGGTGGACATCGAGTAACAGATACGCAGTATTTT. It translates to CASSLAGGHRVTDTQYF. Together with reference TRBV5-1 and TRBJ2-3, the CDR3 gives the full variable domain: KAGVTQTPRYLIKTRGQQVTLSCSPISGHRSVSWYQQTPGQGLQFLFEYFSETQRNKGNFPGRFSGRQFSNSRSEMNVSTLELGDSALYLCASSLAGGHRVTDTQYFGPGTRLTVL.

J is TRBJ2-1 and V is TRBV13; D ambiguous. This CDR3 has 12 amino acids. Germline CDR1 reads PRHDT; CDR2 reads FYEKMQ (reference sequence). V gave up 5 bases and J gave up 9 bases, with 11 bases separating them. The CDR3 reads CASSPNYSEQFF. CDR3 nucleotide sequence: TGTGCCAGCAGCCCAAACTACTCTGAGCAGTTCTTC. Looking up the rest from reference TRBV13 and TRBJ2-1 gives the full variable domain: AAGVIQSPRHLIKEKRETATLKCYPIPRHDTVYWYQQGPGQDPQFLISFYEKMQSDKGSIPDRFSAQQFSDYHSELNMSSLELGDSALYFCASSPNYSEQFFGPGTRLTVL.

The chain uses TRBV19 and TRBJ2-7; maybe TRBD2 (6 bases). This CDR3 is built from 13 residues. V gave up 3 bases and J gave up 5 bases, with 11 bases separating them. CDR1 is LNHDA, CDR2 SQIVND, per germline (reference sequence). The CDR3 bases are TGTGCCAGTAGTATCGGGAGAAAGGACGAGCAGTACTTC. It translates to CASSIGRKDEQYF.

The V and J genes are TRBV20-1 and TRBJ1-1; the match to TRBD1 covers 8 bases. This CDR3 region has 11 residues. Trimming cost V 3 bases and J 8 bases; bases outside gene matches: 2. Germline assignment: CDR1 DFQATT and CDR2 SNEGSKA (reference sequence). The CDR3 region is CSARRTGEAFF. DNA for the CDR3: TGCAGTGCTAGGAGGACAGGGGAAGCTTTCTTT.

This chain connects TRBV2 to TRBJ2-2, with 7 positions matching TRBD1. CDR1 SNHLY and CDR2 FYNNEI come from the germline V gene. The CDR3 is 14 amino acids. The trim removed 3 bases at V and 7 bases at J, leaving 5 bases unmatched. The CDR3 nucleotides read TGTGCCAGCAGTGAGAACAGGGGTGGCGGGGAGCTGTTTTTT. Amino acid sequence: CASSENRGGGELFF.

V usage is TRBV6-5 and J usage is TRBJ2-1; the D is unclear. Trimming took off 4 bases at V and 4 bases at J, with 5 bases between the two ends. The CDR3 covers 12 residues. The V gene's germline CDR1 is MNHEY and CDR2 SVGAGI. This chain's CDR3 is CASSSRYNEQFF. The CDR3 DNA is TGTGCCAGCAGTTCGCGGTACAATGAGCAGTTCTTC.

The V gene is TRBV14, the J gene TRBJ1-2, with D maybe TRBD1 (5 bases). This CDR3 has 16 amino acids. Trimming took off 0 bases at V and 3 bases at J, with 14 bases between the two ends. The V gene's germline CDR1 is SGHDN and CDR2 FVKESK. The CDR3 spells CASSQDRKGLYYGYTF. CDR3 nucleotides: TGTGCCAGCAGCCAAGATAGAAAGGGGCTTTACTATGGCTACACCTTC. Full variable domain (remainder filled in from reference TRBV14 and TRBJ1-2): EAGVTQFPSHSVIEKGQTVTLRCDPISGHDNLYWYRRVMGKEIKFLLHFVKESKQDESGMPNNRFLAERTGGTYSTLKVQPAELEDSGVYFCASSQDRKGLYYGYTFGSGTRLTVV.

This clone was seen a few times. V is TRBV6-6 and J is TRBJ1-2; 8 positions match TRBD1. This CDR3 has 15 amino acids. Germline values: CDR1 MNHNY, CDR2 SVGAGI (reference sequence). V was pared by 3 bases and J by 8 bases, with 11 bases of the junction left unmatched. Here the CDR3 reads CASSYYPGGIYGYTF. In nucleotides, the CDR3 is TGTGCCAGCAGTTATTACCCAGGGGGCATCTACGGCTACACCTTC.

This chain uses TRBV5-6 with TRBJ1-2; D gene ambiguous. V lost 0 bases to trimming and J lost 1 base, with 4 bases between them. Per germline, CDR1 SGHDT and CDR2 YYEEEE. This CDR3 contains 13 residues. This CDR3 is CASSLANNYGYTF. The CDR3, as DNA: TGTGCCAGCAGCTTGGCTAATAACTATGGCTACACCTTC.